The next 27 T cell receptor beta chains were all read from a single sample in a study of cytomegalovirus exposure and HLA in healthy donors. Amplification used 60 Vbeta primers and 13 Jbeta primers. Produced via immunoSEQ multiplex PCR; TCRdb's table is partial and in-frame only. The table records approximately 150,000 clones, roughly 74% of them present only once. The source material was PBMCs. The receptors were gathered from a woman in her thirties or forties in good health and CMV-seropositive.

On this clone itself: One junction end disagrees with the germline gene, perhaps due to a read error. J is TRBJ1-2 and V is TRBV28; a weak D match, TRBD1 (6 bases). The CDR3 contains 14 residues. Germline V gene lookup returns CDR1 MDHEN and CDR2 SYDVKM. The CDR3 protein is CASSKPSLKGDLLF. CDR3 nucleotides: TGTGCCAGCAGTAAACCCTCCTTAAAGGGGGATCTCCTCTTC.

This clone showed up just a few times. The genes are TRBV5-6 and TRBJ2-3, with D unclear. V lost 1 base to trimming and J lost 5 bases, with 5 bases between them. This CDR3 has 12 residues. Germline CDR1 SGHDT, CDR2 YYEEEE. The CDR3 is CASSLFQDTQYF. DNA for the CDR3: TGTGCCAGCAGCTTGTTCCAAGATACGCAGTATTTT.

The chain combines TRBV5-4 with TRBJ2-3; the match to TRBD1 covers 8 bases. V was pared by 3 bases and J by 5 bases, with 8 bases of the junction left unmatched. This CDR3 comprises 15 residues. Germline V gene sequence: CDR1 SGHNT, CDR2 YYREEE (reference sequence). CDR3 nucleotide sequence: TGTGCCAGCAGCTCCCCTCAGGGGGCCGGAGATACGCAGTATTTT. Its translation: CASSSPQGAGDTQYF. Filled out from reference TRBV5-4 and TRBJ2-3, the complete variable domain reads ETGVTQSPTHLIKTRGQQVTLRCSSQSGHNTVSWYQQALGQGPQFIFQYYREEENGRGNFPPRFSGLQFPNYSSELNVNALELDDSALYLCASSSPQGAGDTQYFGPGTRLTVL.

This clone was counted a few times. This chain links TRBV27 with TRBJ2-2, with TRBD1 matching 10 bases. The V and J ends lost 5 bases and 3 bases, in that order; junction bases with no gene match: 9. Germline V gene lookup returns CDR1 MNHEY and CDR2 SMNVEV (reference sequence). The CDR3 runs 17 residues. The CDR3 region has the DNA TGTGCCAGCAGTACTTTGGGACAGGGGATATACACCGGGGAGCTGTTTTTT. Protein product: CASSTLGQGIYTGELFF.

The V gene is TRBV28, the J gene TRBJ2-5; tentative D call: TRBD2 (5 bases). This CDR3 comprises 12 residues. Trimming left V 6 bases short and J 7 bases short, with 12 bases between. CDR1 is MDHEN, CDR2 SYDVKM, per germline. The chain's CDR3 is CASRSGRGTQYF. The CDR3 coding sequence is TGTGCCAGCAGGAGCGGCCGGGGGACCCAGTACTTC.

This chain links TRBV21-1 with TRBJ2-7; the table's TRBD2 call for D was not verified on the DNA. TRBV21-1 is a listed pseudogene. The CDR3 length is 18 residues. CDR3 amino acids: CASSKEGSWGLYIYEQYF. The CDR3 region has the DNA TGTGCCAGCAGCAAAGAGGGTAGTTGGGGACTATACATCTACGAGCAGTACTTC.

The V and J genes are TRBV30 and TRBJ2-3; 9 nucleotides line up with TRBD2. V shed 1 base and J 6 bases; nucleotides not matched to a gene: 2. The germline V gene has CDR1 GTSNPN and CDR2 SVGIG (reference sequence). The CDR3 runs to 13 residues. The CDR3 here is CAWSGSGSDTQYF. The CDR3 coding sequence is TGTGCCTGGAGTGGTAGCGGGAGCGATACGCAGTATTTT. Variable domain in full (rest from reference TRBV30 and TRBJ2-3): SQTIHQWPATLVQPVGSPLSLECTVEGTSNPNLYWYRQAAGRGLQLLFYSVGIGQISSEVPQNLSASRPQDRQFILSSKKLLLSDSGFYLCAWSGSGSDTQYFGPGTRLTVL.

This clone came up a few times. This sequence joins TRBV4-1 and TRBJ1-5; TRBD1 aligns across 7 bases. J was trimmed by 0 bases and V by 1 base; bases with no gene match: 6. Germline V gene data show CDR1 as MGHRA and CDR2 as YSYEKL. The CDR3 length is 17 residues. CDR3 protein: CASSQGLGQLSNQPQHF. Here the CDR3 DNA reads TGCGCCAGCAGCCAAGGCCTGGGACAGCTTAGCAATCAGCCCCAGCATTTT.

This chain connects TRBV28 to TRBJ2-7; D is unresolved. Between the trimmed V and J ends, which lost 6 bases and 3 bases, there was a span of 9 bases. The germline CDR1 and CDR2 sequences are MDHEN and SYDVKM. The CDR3 is 12 amino acids. Here the CDR3 DNA reads TGTGCCAGCAGGAATACATTCTACGAGCAGTACTTC. Its translation is CASRNTFYEQYF.

The chain carries TRBV5-1 and TRBJ2-5; 12 nucleotides align to TRBD2. The V segment lost 3 bases and the J segment 5 bases; nucleotides outside the gene matches: 5. The CDR3 is 15 amino acids. CDR1 and CDR2 from the germline V gene are SGHRS and YFSETQ. The CDR3 reads CASSYTGTSGETQYF. CDR3 DNA sequence: TGCGCCAGCAGCTATACCGGGACTAGCGGGGAGACCCAGTACTTC.

This sequence joins TRBV6-5 and TRBJ2-7; TRBD1 agrees at 7 bases. Per the germline V gene, CDR1 is MNHEY and CDR2 is SVGAGI. The CDR3 consists of 14 residues. V shed 6 bases and J 7 bases; nucleotides not matched to a gene: 12. The CDR3 region is CASRYRDRSFEQYF. The DNA of the CDR3 is TGTGCCAGCAGGTACCGGGACAGATCATTTGAGCAGTACTTC.

V usage is TRBV28 and J usage is TRBJ1-2; possible D gene TRBD1, 6 bases. This CDR3 spans 15 amino acids. V lost 5 bases to trimming and J lost 5 bases, with 18 bases between them. Germline loops: CDR1 MDHEN, CDR2 SYDVKM. CDR3 DNA: TGTGCCAGCAGTCGGGGGGGCAGGGGAAGATATGGCTACACCTTC. It specifies CASSRGGRGRYGYTF.

This clone was detected a few times. The V gene is TRBV6-1, the J gene TRBJ2-1; TRBD1 matches at 9 bases. CDR1 is MNHNS, CDR2 SASEGT, per germline. The junction had 5 bases not matched to a gene; V was cut back by 8 bases and J by 6 bases. The CDR3 has 13 residues. The CDR3 spells CASAGTGLNEQFF. The CDR3 nucleotides are TGTGCCAGCGCGGGGACAGGGCTCAATGAGCAGTTCTTC.

CDR3 loop: CASSPLTAKTQYF. The CDR3 DNA reads TGTGCCAGCAGCCCACTGACAGCGAAGACCCAGTACTTC. The chain employs TRBV11-2 and TRBJ2-5; possible D gene TRBD1, 5 bases. Between the trimmed V and J ends, which lost 5 bases and 6 bases, there was a span of 13 bases. The CDR3 length is 13 residues. Germline V CDR1 and CDR2: SGHAT, FQNNGV.

The chain employs TRBV18 and TRBJ2-7; D may be TRBD2 (6 bases). Germline CDR1 KGHSH, CDR2 LQKENI. This CDR3 comprises 13 residues. With 5 bases removed from V and 1 base from J, the gap between germline ends came to 9 bases. This CDR3 reads CASSKGTSYEQYF. DNA of the CDR3: TGTGCCAGCTCAAAAGGGACTTCCTACGAGCAGTACTTC.

The rearrangement uses TRBV5-1 and TRBJ2-3; 9 positions agree with TRBD2. This CDR3 is built from 16 residues. Germline trimming cut 3 bases from V and 4 bases from J; bases unmatched to any gene: 9. Germline V gene sequence: CDR1 SGHRS, CDR2 YFSETQ. CDR3 loop: CASSSPVGGRADTQYF. For the CDR3, the DNA is TGCGCCAGCAGCTCGCCTGTGGGCGGGAGGGCAGATACGCAGTATTTT.

The chain links TRBV14 to TRBJ2-7; D call uncertain. V gave up 4 bases and J gave up 1 base, with 14 bases separating them. The CDR3 has 15 residues. Germline CDR1 reads SGHDN; CDR2 reads FVKESK. The CDR3 loop is CASSLFVADSYEQYF. The CDR3 DNA reads as TGTGCCAGCAGCCTTTTCGTGGCTGATTCCTACGAGCAGTACTTC.

The V gene is TRBV19, the J gene TRBJ2-1, with D perhaps TRBD2 (6 bases). CDR1 is LNHDA, CDR2 SQIVND, per germline (reference sequence). This CDR3 has 12 residues. V was trimmed by 8 bases and J by 7 bases, leaving 12 bases between them. CDR3 loop: CASRDSWNEQFF. In DNA form, the CDR3 reads TGTGCCAGTCGGGACTCCTGGAATGAGCAGTTCTTC. Using reference TRBV19 and TRBJ2-1 for the parts outside the CDR3, the full variable domain is DGGITQSPKYLFRKEGQNVTLSCEQNLNHDAMYWYRQDPGQGLRLIYYSQIVNDFQKGDIAEGYSVSREKKESFPLTVTSAQKNPTAFYLCASRDSWNEQFFGPGTRLTVL.

The V call is TRBV28, the J call TRBJ1-5; the match to TRBD1 covers 11 bases. V lost 6 bases to trimming and J lost 2 bases; unmatched junction nucleotides: 9. CDR1 is MDHEN, CDR2 SYDVKM, per germline. The CDR3 covers 17 residues. CDR3 DNA: TGTGCCAGCAGGGCCGGGACAGGGGGAGGGGGCAATCAGCCCCAGCATTTT. Translated, it gives CASRAGTGGGGNQPQHF.

The sample holds one count of this clone. The sample has other DNA sequences that encode this CDR3 too. The chain links TRBV30 to TRBJ1-1, with TRBD1 as a possible D gene (5 bases). The germline V and J ends were trimmed by 3 bases and 5 bases, with 7 bases remaining between them. The germline V gene encodes CDR1 GTSNPN and CDR2 SVGIG (reference sequence). The CDR3 has 11 amino acids. The CDR3 loop is CAWRGGTEAFF. In nucleotides, the CDR3 is TGTGCCTGGAGGGGGGGAACTGAAGCTTTCTTT.

The chain carries TRBV9 and TRBJ2-5; 11 bases are a match to TRBD2. The germline V gene has CDR1 SGDLS and CDR2 YYNGEE. CDR3 length: 18 residues. V dropped 4 bases and J dropped 5; count of bases not matched to a gene: 16. CDR3 sequence (DNA): TGTGCCAGCAGCCTAAGACTAGCGGGACACGACGATGCGGAGACCCAGTACTTC. Protein: CASSLRLAGHDDAETQYF.

This clone has a single count. The chain has TRBV5-1 and TRBJ2-1; D gene unclear. The CDR3 consists of 14 residues. Per the germline V gene, CDR1 is SGHRS and CDR2 is YFSETQ. Trimming took 4 bases from V and 7 from J, leaving 15 bases between them. The CDR3 sequence: CASSPTATLNEQFF. CDR3 in DNA: TGCGCCAGCAGCCCGACTGCGACTTTGAATGAGCAGTTCTTC.

On this clone itself: Other nucleotide sequences in the sample specify the same CDR3. This chain links TRBV5-1 with TRBJ2-3, with a tentative D call TRBD1 (6 bases). The CDR3 is 14 amino acids. V was trimmed by 4 bases and J by 3 bases, leaving 12 bases between them. CDR1 is SGHRS and CDR2 is YFSETQ in the germline V gene. The DNA of the CDR3 is TGCGCCAGCAGCCTTGGACAGAGTACAGATACGCAGTATTTT. Amino acids: CASSLGQSTDTQYF.

The rearrangement uses TRBV6-1 and TRBJ1-2; tentatively, D is TRBD1 (5 bases). Germline V gene data show CDR1 as MNHNS and CDR2 as SASEGT. Trimming stripped 0 bases from V and 4 bases from J, with 12 bases between. This CDR3 is 15 amino acids long. The CDR3 nucleotides are TGTGCCAGCAGTGAAGCTACGTGGGGGGGCTATGGCTACACCTTC. Translating it yields CASSEATWGGYGYTF.

This sequence joins TRBV5-1 and TRBJ2-7, with D unclear. The CDR3 has 14 residues. Deletions cut 1 base from V and 6 bases from J, with 14 bases between. Germline assignment: CDR1 SGHRS and CDR2 YFSETQ. CDR3 loop: CASSLHSYFSEQYF. The CDR3 nucleotides read TGCGCCAGCAGCTTGCACTCTTACTTTTCCGAGCAGTACTTC. The variable domain in full, completed from reference TRBV5-1 and TRBJ2-7, reads KAGVTQTPRYLIKTRGQQVTLSCSPISGHRSVSWYQQTPGQGLQFLFEYFSETQRNKGNFPGRFSGRQFSNSRSEMNVSTLELGDSALYLCASSLHSYFSEQYFGPGTRLTVT.

This clone showed up just once. The V call is TRBV15, the J call TRBJ1-5, with a possible D match to TRBD1 (5 bases). CDR1 is LNHNV and CDR2 is YYDKDF in the germline V gene (reference sequence). The CDR3 has 15 amino acids. V lost 0 bases and J 11 bases, leaving 17 bases between the germline ends. CDR3 protein: CATSRDLGGGRAQHF. The CDR3 nucleotides are TGTGCCACCAGCAGAGATCTCGGGGGGGGAAGGGCCCAGCATTTT. The full variable domain, its missing parts supplied by reference TRBV15 and TRBJ1-5, is DAMVIQNPRYQVTQFGKPVTLSCSQTLNHNVMYWYQQKSSQAPKLLFHYYDKDFNNEADTPDNFQSRRPNTSFCFLDIRSPGLGDTAMYLCATSRDLGGGRAQHFGDGTRLSIL.

The chain is built from TRBV6-6 and TRBJ2-5, with 7 bases aligning to TRBD1. CDR1 MNHNY and CDR2 SVGAGI come from the germline V gene (reference sequence). The CDR3 has 13 amino acids. V shed 7 bases and J 5 bases; nucleotides not matched to a gene: 7. CDR3 coding DNA: TGTGCCAGCAAGGACAGGCGGAAGGAGACCCAGTACTTC. Encoded protein: CASKDRRKETQYF.